This paragraph reports one TCR beta chain. As yet, its antigen is unknown. Looked up from germline, CDR1 is LNHNV and CDR2 is YYDKDF (reference sequence). The length of the CDR3 is 15 residues. With 0 bases removed from V and 5 bases from J, the gap between germline ends came to 13 bases. This record comes from a study of T-cell memory formation after mild COVID-19. Study-level background: Largely donor-specific TCR clusters were found.

General observations from the study: In pre-infection memory, a portion of responding clones appeared, which suggested that cross-reactive memory joined. Second-wave clones with a day 37 peak had unconfirmed SARS-CoV-2 specificity.

5'RACE, which relied on constant-segment primers, yielded TCR alpha and TCR beta cDNA libraries carrying sample barcodes and UMIs. TCRdb analysed the 5' RACE reads with MiXCR anew, one entry per CDR3 protein. Of about 130,000 distinct CDR3 sequences in the sample, about 15% were seen once. The chain links TRBV15 to TRBJ2-5; a weak D match, TRBD1 (6 bases). Sequencing was performed on PBMCs or a T cell subset sorted from them (not recorded which). The source is an adult woman who had mild COVID-19 (a few samples of this study predate the infection). Cell type and time point are not known. CDR3 protein: CATSRDRGEEETQYF. CDR3 DNA sequence: TGTGCCACCAGCAGAGACAGGGGAGAAGAGGAGACCCAGTACTTC.